The present TCR beta chain was sequenced within a study of cytomegalovirus exposure and HLA in healthy donors. PCR used 60 Vbeta primers and 13 Jbeta primers. Some clones are missing from TCRdb's copy, which holds only in-frame ones; the method was immunoSEQ multiplex PCR. This table holds 80,000 to 90,000 clones, around 81% found once. Sequencing was done on a sample of PBMCs. This clonotype was obtained from a woman in her 30s in good health and CMV-seronegative.

CDR3 protein: CASSIRQGMVHEQFF. The CDR3 nucleotides are TGTGCCAGCAGCATCAGACAGGGCATGGTTCATGAGCAGTTCTTC. The chain joins TRBV7-9 to TRBJ2-1; TRBD1 matches 7 bases. After removal of 5 bases from V and 8 bases from J, the junction contained 12 bases not matched to a gene. Germline assignment: CDR1 SEHNR and CDR2 FQNEAQ (reference sequence). The CDR3 runs 15 residues.